In this sample, the clone carrying this TCR beta chain turned up once. This sample was included in a study of blood T cell repertoires in COVID-19. As processed by the authors: Amplifying reference gene primers gave estimates of nucleated cell counts. Sequencing was performed with immunoSEQ multiplex PCR; in TCRdb, only in-frame clones are kept and a portion is missing. That table is the source of V, J and clone size, and D and trimming were worked out from the DNA. The table lists about 57,000 clones, approximately 80% of them singletons. V shed 7 bases and J shed 5 bases, with 11 bases lying between them. Germline V CDR1 and CDR2: SGHAT, FQNNGV. This CDR3 is 13 amino acids long. The study assigned cohorts using participant-reported clinical history.

This sequence was found in a woman in her 40s with acute COVID-19. The chain links TRBV11-2 to TRBJ2-2; D is ambiguous. Sequences were obtained from PBMCs or T cells enriched from blood (not recorded which). The CDR3 sequence is CASTLLRTGELFF. The CDR3 DNA sequence: TGTGCCAGCACCCTACTGAGAACCGGGGAGCTGTTTTTT.